These 13 T cell receptor beta chains originate from one sample sequenced in a study of Graves' ophthalmopathy and Graves' hyperthyroidism. TCR beta CDR3 regions were amplified from RNA transcripts. HTBI primers were used in a first-round RT-PCR, which preceded a second-round multiplex PCR. TCRdb recomputed calls from the multiplex PCR reads with MiXCR, one row per CDR3 protein. The sample has roughly 480,000 distinct CDR3 sequences; approximately 15% are singletons. The sample was blood. Receptors were obtained from a woman in her twenties or thirties with Graves' ophthalmopathy.

This clonotype was detected many times. The chain employs TRBV20-1 and TRBJ1-5; D not certain. The CDR3 consists of 15 residues. Germline V CDR1 and CDR2: DFQATT, SNEGSKA (reference sequence). V lost 0 bases, J lost 2 bases, and 11 bases lay in between. CDR3 nucleotide sequence: TGCAGTGCTAGAGACACCTCATTGCGCAATCAGCCCCAGCATTTT. Translation: CSARDTSLRNQPQHF.

This clonotype was detected a few times. The chain joins TRBV7-2 to TRBJ1-2; tentatively, D is TRBD1 (6 bases). The V gene lost 5 bases and the J gene lost 4 bases, with 11 bases spanning the gap. The CDR3 extends over 13 amino acids. Germline loops: CDR1 SGHTA, CDR2 FQGNSA. CDR3 loop: CASSEDRSYGYTF. The DNA for the CDR3 is TGTGCCAGCAGCGAGGACAGAAGCTATGGCTACACCTTC.

The table lists this clonotype with many counts. V gene TRBV7-2 combines with J gene TRBJ2-4; no clear D. This CDR3 has 16 residues. Trimming took 1 base from V and 1 from J, leaving 11 bases between them. CDR1 is SGHTA and CDR2 is FQGNSA in the germline V gene. CDR3 in amino acids: CASSLGGFAAKNIQYF. The CDR3 nucleotides are TGTGCCAGCAGCTTAGGCGGTTTTGCGGCCAAAAACATTCAGTACTTC.

This chain connects TRBV28 to TRBJ2-5; D unresolved. The germline CDR1 and CDR2 sequences are MDHEN and SYDVKM. Trimming removed 0 bases at V and 2 bases at J, with 4 bases between. The CDR3 sequence is 13 residues long. CDR3 region: CASSLWEQETQYF. The DNA of the CDR3 is TGTGCCAGCAGTTTATGGGAGCAAGAGACCCAGTACTTC.

This clonotype appeared many times. The chain joins TRBV6-5 to TRBJ1-1; D uncertain. Germline V gene data show CDR1 as MNHEY and CDR2 as SVGAGI. The CDR3 totals 16 residues. V was pared by 0 bases and J by 0 bases, with 11 bases between. The CDR3 coding sequence is TGTGCCAGCAGTTACTCGGTAAGGGAAATGAACACTGAAGCTTTCTTT. It translates to CASSYSVREMNTEAFF.

In its sample, this clonotype was seen many times. V usage is TRBV29-1 and J usage is TRBJ2-7; possible D gene TRBD2, 6 bases. This CDR3 is built from 12 residues. CDR1 and CDR2 (germline): SQVTM, ANQGSEA. V dropped 4 bases and J dropped 4 bases, with 11 bases sitting between them. The CDR3: CSVGYGGYEQYF. The CDR3 DNA follows: TGCAGCGTTGGATACGGGGGTTACGAGCAGTACTTC.

This clonotype was seen at least ten times. The rearrangement joins TRBV24-1 to TRBJ2-5, with D perhaps TRBD1 or TRBD2 (7 bases each). Germline V CDR1 and CDR2: KGHDR, SFDVKD. The CDR3 is made up of 13 amino acids. Trimming took off 12 bases at V and 1 base at J, with 14 bases between the two ends. CDR3 coding DNA: TGTGCCTCGGGCAGGGGGGGCCAAGAGACCCAGTACTTC. Amino acids: CASGRGGQETQYF.

This clonotype was observed a few times. The CDR3 sequence: CASSPVRGAIAGELFF. The CDR3 DNA reads as TGTGCCAGCAGCCCCGTACGGGGGGCGATCGCCGGGGAGCTGTTTTTT. The V gene is TRBV7-8, the J gene TRBJ2-2; TRBD2 might be the D (7 bases). The V end was cut by 5 bases, the J end by 6 bases, with 19 bases between. The CDR3 contains 16 residues. The germline V gene encodes CDR1 SGHVS and CDR2 FQNEAQ.

This clonotype has a count of ten or more. CDR3 in DNA: TGTGCCAGCAGCTCCCACTTAGCGGGGGGCCCGAACACCGGGGAGCTGTTTTTT. The encoded protein is CASSSHLAGGPNTGELFF. V gene TRBV13 combines with J gene TRBJ2-2; 10 bases are a match to TRBD2. The CDR3 has 18 amino acids. CDR1 PRHDT and CDR2 FYEKMQ come from the germline V gene (reference sequence). V was clipped by 4 bases and J by 0 bases; unmatched bases: 8.

Only one count was recorded for this clonotype. The V call is TRBV18, the J call TRBJ1-6; D is undetermined. Germline V CDR1 and CDR2: KGHSH, LQKENI. CDR3 length: 14 amino acids. The ends were cut back, 3 bases at V and 8 bases at J, with 11 bases in the middle. CDR3 in amino acids: CASSPSGRYSPLHF. The CDR3 DNA reads TGTGCCAGCTCACCGTCGGGGAGGTATTCACCCCTCCACTTT.

A remark on this clonotype: This may come from a read error, since a much larger clone is one base off. The gene calls are TRBV4-1 and TRBJ1-1; D is ambiguous. CDR1 and CDR2 (germline): MGHRA, YSYEKL. The CDR3 has 14 residues. The CDR3 loop is CVSSLSDMNTEAFF. In DNA form, the CDR3 reads TGCGTCAGCAGCCTTTCAGATATGAACACTGAAGCTTTCTTT.

This clonotype was counted at least ten times. Its ends do not fully match the called genes, so a read error is possible. The V and J genes are TRBV20-1 and TRBJ2-4; D is undetermined. The CDR3 runs to 13 residues. Germline V gene sequence: CDR1 DFQATT, CDR2 SNEGSKA (reference sequence). The CDR3 sequence is CSARDPNRNIKYF. In DNA form, the CDR3 reads TGCAGTGCTAGAGATCCGAACAGAAACATTAAGTACTTC.

This clonotype was seen at least ten times. This chain connects TRBV6-5 to TRBJ1-2; no reliable D call. CDR3 length equals 13 residues. The ends were cut back, 7 bases at V and 2 bases at J, with 11 bases in the middle. Germline V gene lookup returns CDR1 MNHEY and CDR2 SVGAGI. In nucleotides, the CDR3 is TGTGCCAGCAAGTTCGATTTAAACTATGGCTACACCTTC. Residues: CASKFDLNYGYTF.